The 18 T cell receptor beta chains given below trace back to one sample, sequenced in a study of T-cell reconstitution after alpha-beta-depleted transplantation in children. Using unique molecular identifiers, the investigators prepared the TCRbeta library. Each CDR3 protein gets one entry after TCRdb re-called the PCR reads with MiXCR. This table holds roughly 220,000 distinct CDR3 sequences, around 12% found once. This material consisted of PBMCs from the stem cell graft donor, taken from the stem cell graft. The source is a human donor who donated a stem cell graft to a child with acute lymphoblastic leukemia.

This clonotype was seen ten or more times. The chain recombines TRBV20-1 with TRBJ1-2; no reliable D call. CDR3 size: 15 residues. Germline assignment: CDR1 DFQATT and CDR2 SNEGSKA (reference sequence). V shed 3 bases and J shed 3 bases, with 17 bases lying between them. In nucleotides, the CDR3 is TGCAGTGCTAGGCTGCGGAGGCTAAGGGACTATGGCTACACCTTC. It specifies CSARLRRLRDYGYTF.

Many counts were recorded for this clonotype. V usage is TRBV7-8 and J usage is TRBJ1-1, with 8 nucleotides matching TRBD1. J was trimmed by 1 base and V by 3 bases; bases with no gene match: 7. CDR3 length: 16 residues. Germline V gives CDR1 SGHVS, CDR2 FQNEAQ. CDR3 DNA sequence: TGTGCCAGCAGCTTTATGGCAGGGGGCCCGAACACTGAAGCTTTCTTT. This translates into CASSFMAGGPNTEAFF. Looking up the rest from reference TRBV7-8 and TRBJ1-1 gives the full variable domain: GAGVSQSPRYKVAKRGQDVALRCDPISGHVSLFWYQQALGQGPEFLTYFQNEAQLDKSGLPSDRFFAERPEGSVSTLKIQRTQQEDSAVYLCASSFMAGGPNTEAFFGQGTRLTVV.

This clonotype was detected many times. The rearrangement links TRBV6-2 or TRBV6-3 to TRBJ2-5; 12 nucleotides agree with TRBD1. J gave up 0 bases and V 0 bases, and 8 bases lay outside the gene matches. The CDR3 loop spans 19 amino acids. The germline gives CDR1 MNHEY, CDR2 SVGEGT. The CDR3 DNA sequence: TGTGCCAGCAGTTACTCGATCGACCGGGACAGGGGGCACCAAGAGACCCAGTACTTC. Encoded protein: CASSYSIDRDRGHQETQYF.

This clonotype was observed many times. This sequence joins TRBV3-1 and TRBJ1-5, with a possible D match to TRBD1 (6 bases). Germline V CDR1 and CDR2: LGHDT, YNNKEL (reference sequence). The CDR3 is made up of 16 amino acids. Trimming shortened V by 4 bases and J by 2 bases, and 15 bases separated the two germline ends. DNA of the CDR3: TGTGCCAGCAGCCGAACCCCAGGGGATGGCAATCAGCCCCAGCATTTT. This gives the protein CASSRTPGDGNQPQHF.

This clonotype was recorded at least ten times. V is TRBV12-3 or TRBV12-4 and J is TRBJ2-1; D possibly corresponds to TRBD1 (6 bases). Trimming removed 6 bases at V and 5 bases at J, with 17 bases between. This CDR3 spans 15 amino acids. The CDR3 protein is CASRRTGLRNNEQFF. For the CDR3, the DNA is TGTGCCAGCAGGCGTACAGGGTTACGGAACAATGAGCAGTTCTTC.

Ten or more counts support this clonotype. This chain uses TRBV4-3 with TRBJ2-1; 10 bases line up with TRBD2. The CDR3 is made up of 17 amino acids. After removal of 3 bases from V and 4 bases from J, the junction contained 9 bases not matched to a gene. Germline V lookup: CDR1 LGHNA, CDR2 YSLEER. The CDR3 nucleotides are TGCGCCAGCAGCCATCCCTTCGCTAGCGGGAGATACAATGAGCAGTTCTTC. The encoded protein is CASSHPFASGRYNEQFF.

Many counts were recorded for this clonotype. The chain combines TRBV3-1 with TRBJ1-1; possibly TRBD1 for D (6 bases). This CDR3 contains 15 residues. V gave up 4 bases and J gave up 6 bases, with 18 bases separating them. CDR1 and CDR2 (germline): LGHDT, YNNKEL (reference sequence). CDR3 nucleotides: TGTGCCAGCAGCCTCCGGGGGGCCGCACAGCCTGAAGCTTTCTTT. Translating it yields CASSLRGAAQPEAFF.

The chain is built from TRBV7-9 and TRBJ2-6; unclear D gene. This CDR3 comprises 13 residues. V was pared by 5 bases and J by 0 bases, with 2 bases between. Per the germline V gene, CDR1 is SEHNR and CDR2 is FQNEAQ (reference sequence). The DNA for the CDR3 is TGTGCCAGCAGCCACTCTGGGGCCAACGTCCTGACTTTC. As protein: CASSHSGANVLTF.

About this clonotype: This may be a read error: a much more frequent sequence differs by one nucleotide. The chain joins TRBV11-2 to TRBJ2-7, with D tentatively TRBD1 (6 bases). This CDR3 contains 15 residues. V lost 5 bases and J 4 bases, leaving 18 bases between the germline ends. CDR1 is SGHAT and CDR2 is FQNNGV in the germline V gene. The CDR3 loop reads CASSQFKGVIYEQYF. In DNA, the CDR3 is TGTGCCAGCAGCCAGTTCAAGGGGGTAATATACGAGCAGTACTTC.

Details on this clonotype: This may stem from a read error, because a much larger clone lies one nucleotide away. The gene calls are TRBV28 and TRBJ2-7; 8 bases are a match to TRBD2. Germline CDR1 reads MDHEN; CDR2 reads SYDVKM. V lost 5 bases and J lost 6; bases outside the gene matches: 6. CDR3 length equals 13 residues. The chain's CDR3 is CASSPTSVFEQYF. The CDR3 DNA follows: TGTGCCAGCAGTCCGACTAGCGTCTTCGAGCAGTACTTC. The entire variable domain, with the rest obtained from reference TRBV28 and TRBJ2-7, is as follows: DVKVTQSSRYLVKRTGEKVFLECVQDMDHENMFWYRQDPGLGLRLIYFSYDVKMKEKGDIPEGYSVSREKKERFSLILESASTNQTSMYLCASSPTSVFEQYFGPGTRLTVT.

This clonotype was seen many times. The rearrangement links TRBV28 to TRBJ2-2; 7 bases fit TRBD2. The germline V gene encodes CDR1 MDHEN and CDR2 SYDVKM. V was clipped by 1 base and J by 2 bases; unmatched bases: 10. The CDR3 is 18 amino acids. CDR3 residues: CASSLLVPRGKNTGELFF. The CDR3, as DNA: TGTGCCAGCAGTTTATTAGTGCCGCGGGGGAAAAACACCGGGGAGCTGTTTTTT.

In its sample, this clonotype was seen many times. This chain links TRBV6-5 with TRBJ2-7; no firm D call. Deletions cut 0 bases from V and 2 bases from J, with 11 bases between. The CDR3 is 15 amino acids. Germline assignment: CDR1 MNHEY and CDR2 SVGAGI. CDR3 nucleotides: TGTGCCAGCAGTTACTCGGATTACGGCGCCTACGAGCAGTACTTC. Protein: CASSYSDYGAYEQYF.

This clonotype was counted ten times or more. This chain uses TRBV6-1 with TRBJ2-5; TRBD2 matches 7 bases. Germline CDR1 is MNHNS and CDR2 is SASEGT. The length of the CDR3 is 14 residues. Trimming took 6 bases from V and 5 from J; bases not matched to a gene: 9. The CDR3 nucleotides read TGTGCCAGCAGAGACTATCAACTAGCGGAGACCCAGTACTTC. It yields the protein CASRDYQLAETQYF.

The chain links TRBV11-1 to TRBJ2-7, with 10 positions matching TRBD2. The V segment lost 5 bases and the J segment 6 bases; nucleotides outside the gene matches: 7. The V gene's germline CDR1 is SGHAT and CDR2 FQDESV (reference sequence). The CDR3 runs 14 residues. This chain's CDR3 is CASSPGTSVGEQYF. CDR3 bases: TGTGCCAGCAGCCCGGGGACTAGCGTCGGCGAGCAGTACTTC.

This clonotype was counted ten times or more. This chain uses TRBV20-1 with TRBJ1-4; the match to TRBD1 covers 7 bases. Unmatched junction bases numbered 7, after V lost 5 bases and J lost 4 bases. The CDR3 covers 14 residues. Germline V gene data show CDR1 as DFQATT and CDR2 as SNEGSKA (reference sequence). CDR3 nucleotide sequence: TGCAGTGCTTTAGGGGGCGGAGATAATGAAAAACTGTTTTTT. Translation gives CSALGGGDNEKLFF.

This clonotype was recorded at least ten times. This chain uses TRBV5-1 with TRBJ2-1, with 10 positions matching TRBD2. J gave up 0 bases and V 4 bases, and 7 bases lay outside the gene matches. Per germline, CDR1 SGHRS and CDR2 YFSETQ. The CDR3 has 17 residues. DNA for the CDR3: TGCGCCAGCAGCCAGACAATAGCGGGAGGCTCCTACAATGAGCAGTTCTTC. Translated: CASSQTIAGGSYNEQFF.

J is TRBJ2-2 and V is TRBV4-2; 7 bases map to TRBD2. Trimming took 1 base from V and 5 from J; bases not matched to a gene: 13. The length of the CDR3 is 18 residues. CDR1 and CDR2 (germline): LGHNA, YNFKEQ. The CDR3 coding sequence is TGTGCCAGCAGCCAAGCTTTTTTGGGGGGGACCAAGACCGGGGAGCTGTTTTTT. Translation gives CASSQAFLGGTKTGELFF.

This clonotype was recorded many times. This chain connects TRBV12-3 or TRBV12-4 to TRBJ1-4; D is undetermined. This CDR3 has 14 amino acids. Trimming shortened V by 3 bases and J by 0 bases, and 5 bases separated the two germline ends. The CDR3 DNA is TGTGCCAGCAGTTTTTTTGCAACTAATGAAAAACTGTTTTTT. Its protein is CASSFFATNEKLFF.